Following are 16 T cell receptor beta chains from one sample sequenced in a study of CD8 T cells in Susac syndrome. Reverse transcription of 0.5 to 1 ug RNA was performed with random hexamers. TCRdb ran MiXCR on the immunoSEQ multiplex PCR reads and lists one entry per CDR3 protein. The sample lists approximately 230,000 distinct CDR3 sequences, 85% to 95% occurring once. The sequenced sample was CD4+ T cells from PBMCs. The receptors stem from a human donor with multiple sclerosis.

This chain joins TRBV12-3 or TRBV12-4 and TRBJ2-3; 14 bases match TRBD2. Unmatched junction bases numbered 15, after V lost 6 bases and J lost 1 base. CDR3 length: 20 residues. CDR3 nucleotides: TGTGCCAGCAGATTAAACTCCCGTGGACTAGCGGGAGGTCGCACAGATACGCAGTATTTT. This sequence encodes CASRLNSRGLAGGRTDTQYF.

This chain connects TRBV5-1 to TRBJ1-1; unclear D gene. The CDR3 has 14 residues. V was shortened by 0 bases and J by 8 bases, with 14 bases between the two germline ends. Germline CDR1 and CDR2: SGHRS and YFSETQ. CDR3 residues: CASSLERVRTEAFF. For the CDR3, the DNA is TGCGCCAGCAGCTTGGAACGGGTCAGAACCGAAGCTTTCTTT.

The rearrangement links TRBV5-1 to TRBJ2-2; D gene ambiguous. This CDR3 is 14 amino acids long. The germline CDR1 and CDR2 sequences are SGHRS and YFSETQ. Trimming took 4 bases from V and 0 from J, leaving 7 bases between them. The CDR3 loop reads CASSAQANTGELFF. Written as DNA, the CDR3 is TGCGCCAGCAGCGCACAAGCGAACACCGGGGAGCTGTTTTTT.

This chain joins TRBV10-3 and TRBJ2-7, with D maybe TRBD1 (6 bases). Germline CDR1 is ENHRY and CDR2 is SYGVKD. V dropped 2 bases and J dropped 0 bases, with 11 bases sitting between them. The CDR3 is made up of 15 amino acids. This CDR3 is CAISEGQGPSYEQYV. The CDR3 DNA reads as TGTGCCATCAGTGAGGGGCAGGGGCCCTCCTACGAGCAGTACGTC.

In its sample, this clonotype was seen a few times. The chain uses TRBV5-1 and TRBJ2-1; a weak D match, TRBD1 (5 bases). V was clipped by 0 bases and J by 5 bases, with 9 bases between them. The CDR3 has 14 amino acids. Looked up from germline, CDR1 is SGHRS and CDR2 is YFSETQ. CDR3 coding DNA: TGCGCCAGCAGCTTGGGACAGAGAGACAATGAGCAGTTCTTC. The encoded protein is CASSLGQRDNEQFF. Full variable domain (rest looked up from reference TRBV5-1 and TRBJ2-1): KAGVTQTPRYLIKTRGQQVTLSCSPISGHRSVSWYQQTPGQGLQFLFEYFSETQRNKGNFPGRFSGRQFSNSRSEMNVSTLELGDSALYLCASSLGQRDNEQFFGPGTRLTVL.

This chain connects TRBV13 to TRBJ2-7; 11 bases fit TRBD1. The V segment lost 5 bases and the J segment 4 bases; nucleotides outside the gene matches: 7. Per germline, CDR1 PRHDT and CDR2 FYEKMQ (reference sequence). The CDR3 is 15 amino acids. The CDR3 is CASSAWTGGLYEQYV. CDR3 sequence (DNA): TGTGCCAGCAGCGCCTGGACAGGGGGCTTATACGAGCAGTACGTC.

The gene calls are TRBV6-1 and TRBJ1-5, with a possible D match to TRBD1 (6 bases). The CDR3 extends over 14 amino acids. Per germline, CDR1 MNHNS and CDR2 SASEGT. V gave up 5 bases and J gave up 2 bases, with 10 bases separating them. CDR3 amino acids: CASSHREGNQPQHF. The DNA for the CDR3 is TGTGCCAGCAGTCACAGGGAAGGCAATCAGCCCCAGCATTTT.

For the CDR3, the DNA is TGTGCCAGTAGTAATTGGCAGAGAGCTTTCTTT. Protein: CASSNWQRAFF. The chain is built from TRBV19 and TRBJ1-1; D uncertain. Trimming stripped 4 bases from V and 10 bases from J, with 10 bases between. Germline V gene sequence: CDR1 LNHDA, CDR2 SQIVND (reference sequence). This CDR3 is 11 amino acids long. Full variable domain (rest looked up from reference TRBV19 and TRBJ1-1): DGGITQSPKYLFRKEGQNVTLSCEQNLNHDAMYWYRQDPGQGLRLIYYSQIVNDFQKGDIAEGYSVSREKKESFPLTVTSAQKNPTAFYLCASSNWQRAFFGQGTRLTVV.

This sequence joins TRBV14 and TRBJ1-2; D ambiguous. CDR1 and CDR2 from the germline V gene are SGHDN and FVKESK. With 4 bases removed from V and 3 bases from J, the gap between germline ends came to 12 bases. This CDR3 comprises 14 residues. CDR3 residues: CASSPDSRDYGYTF. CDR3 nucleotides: TGTGCCAGCAGCCCTGATTCGCGAGACTATGGCTACACCTTC. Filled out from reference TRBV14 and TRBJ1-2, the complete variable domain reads EAGVTQFPSHSVIEKGQTVTLRCDPISGHDNLYWYRRVMGKEIKFLLHFVKESKQDESGMPNNRFLAERTGGTYSTLKVQPAELEDSGVYFCASSPDSRDYGYTFGSGTRLTVV.

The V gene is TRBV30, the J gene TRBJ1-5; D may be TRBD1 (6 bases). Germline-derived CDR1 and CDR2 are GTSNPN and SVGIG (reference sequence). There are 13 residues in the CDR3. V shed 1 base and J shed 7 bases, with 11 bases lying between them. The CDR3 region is CAWSDRDAQPQHF. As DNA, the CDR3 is TGTGCCTGGAGTGACAGGGACGCCCAGCCCCAGCATTTT.

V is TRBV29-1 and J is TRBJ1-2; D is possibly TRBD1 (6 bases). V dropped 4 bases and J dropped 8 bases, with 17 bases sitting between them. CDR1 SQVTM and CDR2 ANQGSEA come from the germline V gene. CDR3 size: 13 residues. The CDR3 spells CSVAGTQEGGYTF. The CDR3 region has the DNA TGCAGCGTTGCGGGGACACAGGAAGGCGGCTACACCTTC.

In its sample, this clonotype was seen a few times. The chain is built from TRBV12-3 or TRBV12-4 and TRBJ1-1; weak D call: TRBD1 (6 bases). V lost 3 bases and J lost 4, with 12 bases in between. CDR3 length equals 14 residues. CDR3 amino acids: CASSLAGAGTEAFF. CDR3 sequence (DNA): TGTGCCAGCAGTTTGGCAGGGGCGGGCACTGAAGCTTTCTTT.

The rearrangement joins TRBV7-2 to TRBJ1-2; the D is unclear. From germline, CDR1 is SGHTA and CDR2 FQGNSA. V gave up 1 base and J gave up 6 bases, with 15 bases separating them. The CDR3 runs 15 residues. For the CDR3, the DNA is TGTGCCAGCAGCTTAGGACCCCACCGAGTTGATGGCTACACCTTC. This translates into CASSLGPHRVDGYTF. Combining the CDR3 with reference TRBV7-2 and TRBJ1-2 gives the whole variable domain GAGVSQSPSNKVTEKGKDVELRCDPISGHTALYWYRQSLGQGLEFLIYFQGNSAPDKSGLPSDRFSAERTGGSVSTLTIQRTQQEDSAVYLCASSLGPHRVDGYTFGSGTRLTVV.

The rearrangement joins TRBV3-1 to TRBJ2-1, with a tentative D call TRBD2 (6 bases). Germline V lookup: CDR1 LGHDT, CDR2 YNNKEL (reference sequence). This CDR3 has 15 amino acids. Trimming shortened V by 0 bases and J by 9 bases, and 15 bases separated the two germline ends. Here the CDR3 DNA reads TGTGCCAGCAGCCAAGATACGGGAGTGAGGGGTGAGCAGTTCTTC. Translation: CASSQDTGVRGEQFF.

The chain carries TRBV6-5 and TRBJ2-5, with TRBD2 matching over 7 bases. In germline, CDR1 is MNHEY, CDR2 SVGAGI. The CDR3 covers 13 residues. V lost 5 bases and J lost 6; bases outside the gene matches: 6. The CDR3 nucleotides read TGTGCCAGCAGTGAAACTAGCGCACAGACCCAGTACTTC. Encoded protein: CASSETSAQTQYF.

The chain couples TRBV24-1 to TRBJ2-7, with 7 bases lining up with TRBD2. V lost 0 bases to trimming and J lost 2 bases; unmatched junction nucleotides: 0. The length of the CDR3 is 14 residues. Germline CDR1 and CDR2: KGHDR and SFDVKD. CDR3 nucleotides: TGTGCCACCAGTGATTTGGCGGGAGCCTACGAGCAGTACGTC. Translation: CATSDLAGAYEQYV.